This T cell receptor (beta chain) was observed in a study of T-cell memory formation after mild COVID-19. Trimming took off 5 bases at V and 1 base at J, with 13 bases between the two ends. CDR1 is SEHNR and CDR2 is FQNEAQ in the germline V gene (reference sequence). The CDR3 spans 15 residues. In this sample, this clonotype turned up a few times. 5'RACE, which relied on constant-segment primers, yielded TCR alpha and TCR beta cDNA libraries carrying sample barcodes and UMIs. TCRdb re-analysed the 5' RACE reads in MiXCR, keeping a single row per CDR3 protein. The repertoire has over 70,000 distinct CDR3 sequences, around an eighth of them found once; the top ten carry around a quarter.

This chain connects TRBV7-9 to TRBJ2-3; weak D call: TRBD2 (6 bases). This receptor was identified in an adult woman who had mild COVID-19 (a few samples of this study predate the infection). Cell type and time point are not known. The material sequenced was PBMCs or a T cell subset sorted from them (not recorded which). CDR3 region: CASSHQGGGTDTQYF. CDR3 in DNA: TGTGCCAGCAGCCATCAGGGCGGGGGCACAGATACGCAGTATTTT.